The entry below describes one TCR beta chain. Sequencing used immunoSEQ multiplex PCR; TCRdb keeps in-frame clones, though not all of them. The data contain roughly 250,000 clones, around 90% of them singletons. This sample is part of a study of blood T cell repertoires in COVID-19. Sequencing was carried out using PBMCs or T cells enriched from blood (not recorded which). The clonotype originates from a woman aged 40 to 55 who had been exposed to COVID-19.

The DNA of the CDR3 is TGTGCCAGCAGCTCCCCAGCGGGAGGGTACACCGGGGAGCTGTTTTTT. Amino acid sequence: CASSSPAGGYTGELFF. The chain links TRBV14 to TRBJ2-2, with 10 bases fitting TRBD2. Per the germline V gene, CDR1 is SGHDN and CDR2 is FVKESK. With 5 bases clipped from V and 3 bases from J, the junction kept 6 bases outside the gene matches. This CDR3 spans 16 amino acids.